The clone carrying this T cell receptor beta chain turned up a few times. Other nucleotide sequences in the sample specify the same CDR3. The germline V and J ends were trimmed by 6 bases and 4 bases, with 3 bases remaining between them. Germline loops: CDR1 SNHLY, CDR2 FYNNEI. The CDR3 extends over 10 amino acids. This entry is derived from a study of blood T cell repertoires in COVID-19. Only in-frame clones appear in the TCRdb table, and some are missing; sequencing was by immunoSEQ multiplex PCR. The sample records some 370,000 clones, roughly 87% being singletons. Clinical histories supplied by participants themselves formed the basis of cohort assignment.

Sequencing was carried out using PBMCs or T cells enriched from blood (not recorded which). The sequence came from a woman between 45 and 65 years old who had recovered from COVID-19. V usage is TRBV2 and J usage is TRBJ2-5, with unresolved D. The CDR3 protein is CASSRETQYF. DNA for the CDR3: TGTGCCAGCAGCCGAGAGACCCAGTACTTC.